This paragraph reports one T cell receptor (beta chain). With 1 base removed from V and 7 bases from J, the gap between germline ends came to 17 bases. Germline V CDR1 and CDR2: SNHLY, FYNNEI. The CDR3 is 16 amino acids. The sample originates from a study of blood T cell repertoires in COVID-19. Looking at the study overall: Samples representing acute and convalescent COVID-19 were sourced from the United States, Italy and Spain. From T cells, B-cell-depleted T cells, or PBMCs came the material, which was cDNA or gDNA.

In the source study's methods: From reference gene primer amplification, estimates of nucleated cell counts were derived. The method was immunoSEQ multiplex PCR; TCRdb's version includes in-frame clones alone and lacks a portion of them. V, J and clone size reflect that table, while D and trimming were determined from the DNA. This table has 15,000 to 20,000 clones, 90% to 95% appearing once. This sequence joins TRBV2 and TRBJ1-5; D may be TRBD1 (6 bases). Material for sequencing was peripheral blood. The TCR was taken from a human donor in a cohort sampled during active COVID-19. CDR3 in DNA: TGTGCCAGCAGTGAAGACGCGGGGGGCGGTTGGCAGCCCCAGCATTTT. It encodes CASSEDAGGGWQPQHF.